This entry is about one T cell receptor (beta chain). Produced via immunoSEQ multiplex PCR; TCRdb's table is partial and in-frame only. Among roughly 71,000 clones, around 95% were seen once, and the ten largest hold 0.24%. This sample was taken from a study of technical replicates of blood from a handful of donors. The germline V gene has CDR1 SQVTM and CDR2 ANQGSEA. The CDR3 runs 10 residues. V dropped 5 bases and J dropped 10 bases, with 11 bases sitting between them. The clonotype originates from a human donor in good health. Source material: T cells isolated from PBMCs. This rearrangement joins TRBV29-1 to TRBJ1-1, with D unclear. The CDR3 loop is CSVSSLIAFF. The CDR3 coding sequence is TGCAGCGTTTCTAGCCTGATAGCTTTCTTT.